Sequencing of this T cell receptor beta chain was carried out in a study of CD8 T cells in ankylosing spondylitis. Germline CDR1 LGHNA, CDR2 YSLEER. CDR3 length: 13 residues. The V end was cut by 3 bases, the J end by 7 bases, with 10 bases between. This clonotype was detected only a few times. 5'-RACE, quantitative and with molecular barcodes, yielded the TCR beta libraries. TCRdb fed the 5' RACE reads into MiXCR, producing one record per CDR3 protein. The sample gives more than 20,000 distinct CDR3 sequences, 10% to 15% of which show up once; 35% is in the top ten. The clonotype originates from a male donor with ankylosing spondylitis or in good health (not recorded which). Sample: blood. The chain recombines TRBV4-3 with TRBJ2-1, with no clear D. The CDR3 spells CASSHRGRNEQFF. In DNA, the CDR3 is TGCGCCAGCAGCCACCGCGGCCGGAATGAGCAGTTCTTC.